This TCR beta chain was obtained from a study of radiotherapy plus CTLA-4 blockade in lung cancer. The CDR3 is 13 residues long. CDR1 and CDR2 (germline): MNHNY, SVGAGI (reference sequence). V lost 8 bases to trimming and J lost 4 bases; unmatched junction nucleotides: 7. Data came from immunoSEQ multiplex PCR; TCRdb stores just in-frame clones and leaves some out. The profile covers more than 95,000 clones, with about 70% appearing a single time and approximately 3% taken by the ten largest. The rearrangement joins TRBV6-6 to TRBJ2-5, with 7 bases that match TRBD2. This receptor was identified in a human donor with non-small cell lung cancer who had a partial response to radiotherapy plus ipilimumab. Some clones in this sample may be carry-over from other donors' samples. The input for sequencing was peripheral blood, taken from a patient treated with radiotherapy plus ipilimumab. The CDR3 DNA reads as TGTGCCAGCGTCAGACTAGCAACAGAGACCCAGTACTTC. Residues: CASVRLATETQYF.